This T cell receptor beta chain emerged from a study of T cells in localized non-small cell lung cancer. Study results and limitations: Median detection of top 100 tumor clones in adjacent lung was around 60 clones. It remains possible that heterogeneity exists, since only one tumor region was sequenced. Tumor trailed uninvolved adjacent lung in T cell clonality, which peaked there. Higher blood T cell density went with longer overall survival.

Using immunoSEQ multiplex PCR, the repertoire was profiled, and TCRdb retains in-frame clones only, with some absent. The sample carries about 78,000 clones, almost 85% recorded once. A note on this clone: Antigen unknown.

The sequencing used peripheral blood, collected before any cancer treatment. This TCR was sampled from a man between 35 and 75 years old with stage I lung adenocarcinoma.

For the CDR3, the DNA is TGTGCCTGGAGCCCCGGACTTACAGCTAGCACAGATACGCAGTATTTT. Translating gives CAWSPGLTASTDTQYF. The chain employs TRBV30 and TRBJ2-3; tentatively, D is TRBD2 (5 bases). V lost 3 bases and J 0 bases, leaving 16 bases between the germline ends. CDR3 length equals 16 residues. CDR1 is GTSNPN and CDR2 is SVGIG in the germline V gene (reference sequence). Full variable domain (rest looked up from reference TRBV30 and TRBJ2-3): SQTIHQWPATLVQPVGSPLSLECTVEGTSNPNLYWYRQAAGRGLQLLFYSVGIGQISSEVPQNLSASRPQDRQFILSSKKLLLSDSGFYLCAWSPGLTASTDTQYFGPGTRLTVL.